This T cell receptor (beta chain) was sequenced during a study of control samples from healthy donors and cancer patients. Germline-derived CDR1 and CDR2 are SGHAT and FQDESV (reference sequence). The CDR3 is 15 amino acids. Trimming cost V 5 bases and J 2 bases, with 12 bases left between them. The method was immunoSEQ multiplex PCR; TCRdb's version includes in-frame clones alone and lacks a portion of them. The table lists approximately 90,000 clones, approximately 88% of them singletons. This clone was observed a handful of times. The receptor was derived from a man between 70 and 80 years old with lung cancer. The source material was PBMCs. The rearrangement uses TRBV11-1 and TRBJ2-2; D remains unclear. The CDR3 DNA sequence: TGTGCCAGCAGCCCCAGCCAGGTCAACACCGGGGAGCTGTTTTTT. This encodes CASSPSQVNTGELFF.